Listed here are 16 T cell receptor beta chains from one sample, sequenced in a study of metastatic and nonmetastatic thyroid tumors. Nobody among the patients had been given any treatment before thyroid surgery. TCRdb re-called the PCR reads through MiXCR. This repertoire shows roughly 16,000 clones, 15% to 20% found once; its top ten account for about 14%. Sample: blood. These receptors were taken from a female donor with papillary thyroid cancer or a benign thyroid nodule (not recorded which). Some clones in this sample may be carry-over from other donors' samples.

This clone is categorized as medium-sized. As DNA, the CDR3 is TGTGCCAGCAGACAGGCCCGTTACGAGCAGTACTTC. Its protein product is CASRQARYEQYF. The V gene is TRBV28, the J gene TRBJ2-7; weak D call: TRBD1 (5 bases). The CDR3 runs to 12 residues. Germline loops: CDR1 MDHEN, CDR2 SYDVKM. V was trimmed by 6 bases and J by 4 bases, leaving 10 bases between them. The full variable domain, rest sourced from reference TRBV28 and TRBJ2-7, is DVKVTQSSRYLVKRTGEKVFLECVQDMDHENMFWYRQDPGLGLRLIYFSYDVKMKEKGDIPEGYSVSREKKERFSLILESASTNQTSMYLCASRQARYEQYFGPGTRLTVT.

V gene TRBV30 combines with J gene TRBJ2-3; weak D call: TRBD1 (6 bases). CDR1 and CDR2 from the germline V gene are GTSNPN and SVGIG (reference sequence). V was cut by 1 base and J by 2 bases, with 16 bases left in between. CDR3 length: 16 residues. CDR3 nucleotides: TGTGCCTGGAGTGGAGGGGACAATCCCCTCACAGATACGCAGTATTTT. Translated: CAWSGGDNPLTDTQYF.

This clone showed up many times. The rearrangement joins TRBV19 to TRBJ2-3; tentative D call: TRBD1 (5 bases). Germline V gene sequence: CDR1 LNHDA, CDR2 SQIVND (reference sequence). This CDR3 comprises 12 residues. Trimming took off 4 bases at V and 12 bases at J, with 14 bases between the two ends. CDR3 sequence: CASSTDNDFQYF. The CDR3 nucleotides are TGTGCCAGTAGTACGGACAACGATTTCCAGTATTTT.

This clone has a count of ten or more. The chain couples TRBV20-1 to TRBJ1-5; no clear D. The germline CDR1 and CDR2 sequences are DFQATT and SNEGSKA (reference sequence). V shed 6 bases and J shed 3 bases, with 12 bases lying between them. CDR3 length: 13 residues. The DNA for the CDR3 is TGCAGTGCGATTGACGGTCTCAATCAGCCCCAGCATTTT. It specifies CSAIDGLNQPQHF.

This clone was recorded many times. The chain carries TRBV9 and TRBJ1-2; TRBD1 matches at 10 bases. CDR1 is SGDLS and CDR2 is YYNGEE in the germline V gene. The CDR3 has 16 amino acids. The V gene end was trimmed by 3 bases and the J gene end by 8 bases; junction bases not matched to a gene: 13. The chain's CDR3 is CASSETGGTSLRGYTF. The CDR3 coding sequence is TGTGCCAGCAGCGAGACAGGGGGCACCTCTCTTCGAGGCTACACCTTC.

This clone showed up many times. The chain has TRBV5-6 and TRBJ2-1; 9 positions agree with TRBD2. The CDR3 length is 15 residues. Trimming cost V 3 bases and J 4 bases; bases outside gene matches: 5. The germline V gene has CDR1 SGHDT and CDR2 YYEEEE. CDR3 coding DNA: TGTGCCAGCAGCTACGTAGCGGGAGCTTACAATGAGCAGTTCTTC. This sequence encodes CASSYVAGAYNEQFF.

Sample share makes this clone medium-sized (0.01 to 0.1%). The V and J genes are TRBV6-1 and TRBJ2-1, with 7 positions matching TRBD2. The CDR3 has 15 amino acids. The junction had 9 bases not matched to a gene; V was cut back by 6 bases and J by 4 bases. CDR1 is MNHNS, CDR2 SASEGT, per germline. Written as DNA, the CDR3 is TGTGCCAGCAGCGGAGGGAGGGCCATGTACAATGAGCAGTTCTTC. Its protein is CASSGGRAMYNEQFF.

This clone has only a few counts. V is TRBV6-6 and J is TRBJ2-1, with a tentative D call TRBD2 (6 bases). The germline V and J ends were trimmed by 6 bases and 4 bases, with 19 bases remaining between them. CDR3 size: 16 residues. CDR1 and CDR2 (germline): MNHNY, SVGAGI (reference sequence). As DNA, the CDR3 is TGTGCCAGCAGCTTCAAGGGACTGGGGACGTACAATGAGCAGTTCTTC. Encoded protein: CASSFKGLGTYNEQFF.

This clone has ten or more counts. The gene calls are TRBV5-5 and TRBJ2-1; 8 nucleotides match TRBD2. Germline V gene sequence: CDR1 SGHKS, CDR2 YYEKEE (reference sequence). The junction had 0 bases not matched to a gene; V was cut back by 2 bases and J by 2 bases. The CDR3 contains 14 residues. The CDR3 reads CASSLAGAYNEQFF. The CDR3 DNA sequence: TGTGCCAGCAGCTTAGCGGGAGCCTACAATGAGCAGTTCTTC.

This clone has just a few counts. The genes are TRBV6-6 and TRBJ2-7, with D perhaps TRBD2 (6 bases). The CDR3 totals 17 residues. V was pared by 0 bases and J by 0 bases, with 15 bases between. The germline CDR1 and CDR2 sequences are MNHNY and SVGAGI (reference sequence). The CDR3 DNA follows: TGTGCCAGCAGTTACTCGAGTAATAGCGGAAGCTCCTACGAGCAGTACTTC. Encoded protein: CASSYSSNSGSSYEQYF.

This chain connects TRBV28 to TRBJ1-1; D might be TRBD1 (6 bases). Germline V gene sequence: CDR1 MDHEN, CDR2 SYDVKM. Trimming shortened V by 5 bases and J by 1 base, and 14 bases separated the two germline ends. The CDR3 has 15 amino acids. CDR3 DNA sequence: TGTGCCAGCAGTATCCCCGGGGGCAAGAACACTGAAGCTTTCTTT. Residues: CASSIPGGKNTEAFF.

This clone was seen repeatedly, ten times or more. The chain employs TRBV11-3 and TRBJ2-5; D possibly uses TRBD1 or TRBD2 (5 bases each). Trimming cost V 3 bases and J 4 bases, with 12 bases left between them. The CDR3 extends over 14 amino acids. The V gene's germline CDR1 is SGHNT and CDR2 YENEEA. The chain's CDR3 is CASSFRDHRETQYF. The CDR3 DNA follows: TGTGCCAGCAGCTTCCGGGACCACAGAGAGACCCAGTACTTC.

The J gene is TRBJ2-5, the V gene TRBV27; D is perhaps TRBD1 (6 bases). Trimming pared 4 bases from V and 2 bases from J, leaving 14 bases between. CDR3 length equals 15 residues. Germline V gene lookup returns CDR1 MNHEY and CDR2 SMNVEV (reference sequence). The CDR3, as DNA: TGTGCCAGCAGTTCGGCACGACAGGTACAAGAGACCCAGTACTTC. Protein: CASSSARQVQETQYF.

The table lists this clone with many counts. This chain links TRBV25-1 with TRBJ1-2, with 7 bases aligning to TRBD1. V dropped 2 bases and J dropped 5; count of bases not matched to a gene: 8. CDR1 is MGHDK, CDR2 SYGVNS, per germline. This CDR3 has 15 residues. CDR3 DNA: TGTGCCAGCAGTGAAGGCAACAGGGGATCATATGGCTACACCTTC. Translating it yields CASSEGNRGSYGYTF.

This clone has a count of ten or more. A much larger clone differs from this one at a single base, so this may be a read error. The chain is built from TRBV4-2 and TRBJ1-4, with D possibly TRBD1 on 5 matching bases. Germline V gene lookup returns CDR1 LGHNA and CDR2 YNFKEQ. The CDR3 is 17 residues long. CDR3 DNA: TGTGCCAGCGGCCAAGAATCAGGGCCGGGGACTAATGAAAAACTGTTTTTT. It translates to CASGQESGPGTNEKLFF.

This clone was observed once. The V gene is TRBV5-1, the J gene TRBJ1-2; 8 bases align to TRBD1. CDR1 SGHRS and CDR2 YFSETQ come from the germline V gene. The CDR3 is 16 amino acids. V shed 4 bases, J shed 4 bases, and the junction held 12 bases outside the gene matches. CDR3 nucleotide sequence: TGCGCCAGCAGCCCTATCACAGGGGGACCCGGCTATGGCTACACCTTC. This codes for CASSPITGGPGYGYTF.